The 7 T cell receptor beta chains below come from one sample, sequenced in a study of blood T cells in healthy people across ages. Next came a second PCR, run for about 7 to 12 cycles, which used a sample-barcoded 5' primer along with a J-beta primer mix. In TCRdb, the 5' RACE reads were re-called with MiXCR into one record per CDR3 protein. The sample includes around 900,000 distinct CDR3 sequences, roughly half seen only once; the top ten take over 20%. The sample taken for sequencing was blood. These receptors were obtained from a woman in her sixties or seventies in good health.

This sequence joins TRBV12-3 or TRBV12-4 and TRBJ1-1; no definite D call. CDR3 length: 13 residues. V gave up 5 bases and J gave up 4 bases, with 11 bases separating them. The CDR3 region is CASSDGSATEAFF. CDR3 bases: TGTGCCAGCAGTGACGGGTCAGCCACTGAAGCTTTCTTT.

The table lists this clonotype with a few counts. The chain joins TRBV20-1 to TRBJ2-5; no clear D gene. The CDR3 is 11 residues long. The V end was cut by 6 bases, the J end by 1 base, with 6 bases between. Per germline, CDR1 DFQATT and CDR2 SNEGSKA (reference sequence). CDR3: CSAMVQETQYF. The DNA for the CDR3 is TGCAGTGCCATGGTCCAAGAGACCCAGTACTTC.

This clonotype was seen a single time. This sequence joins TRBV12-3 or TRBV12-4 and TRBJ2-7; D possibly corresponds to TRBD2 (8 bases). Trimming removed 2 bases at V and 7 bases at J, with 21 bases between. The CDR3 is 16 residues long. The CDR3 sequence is CASSLLEKGAGGEQYF. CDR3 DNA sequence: TGTGCCAGCAGTTTATTAGAGAAGGGGGCGGGGGGTGAGCAGTACTTC.

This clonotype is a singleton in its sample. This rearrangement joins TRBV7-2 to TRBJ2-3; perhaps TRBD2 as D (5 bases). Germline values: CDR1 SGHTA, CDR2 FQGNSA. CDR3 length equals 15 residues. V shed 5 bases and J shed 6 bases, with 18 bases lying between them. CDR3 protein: CASSPNGLAGDTQYF. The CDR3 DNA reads TGTGCCAGCAGCCCGAACGGGCTAGCCGGGGATACGCAGTATTTT.

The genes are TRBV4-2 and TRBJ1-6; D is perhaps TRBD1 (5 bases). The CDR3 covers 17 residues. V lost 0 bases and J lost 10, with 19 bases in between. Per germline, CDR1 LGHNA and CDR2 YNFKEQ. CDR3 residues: CASSQDRGRVLWSPLHF. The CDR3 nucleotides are TGTGCCAGCAGCCAAGATCGTGGCAGGGTGTTGTGGTCACCCCTCCACTTT.

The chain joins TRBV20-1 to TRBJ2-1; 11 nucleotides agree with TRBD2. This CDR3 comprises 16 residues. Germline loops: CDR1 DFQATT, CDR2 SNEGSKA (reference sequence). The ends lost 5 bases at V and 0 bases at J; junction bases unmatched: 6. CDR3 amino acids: CSALGTSGSSYNEQFF. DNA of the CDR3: TGCAGTGCTCTTGGGACTAGCGGAAGCTCCTACAATGAGCAGTTCTTC.

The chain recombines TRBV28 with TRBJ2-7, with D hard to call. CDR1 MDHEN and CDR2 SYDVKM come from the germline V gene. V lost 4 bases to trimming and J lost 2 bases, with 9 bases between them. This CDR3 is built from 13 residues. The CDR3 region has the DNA TGTGCCAGCAGTTCCCCCTCACCCTACGAGCAGTACTTC. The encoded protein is CASSSPSPYEQYF.